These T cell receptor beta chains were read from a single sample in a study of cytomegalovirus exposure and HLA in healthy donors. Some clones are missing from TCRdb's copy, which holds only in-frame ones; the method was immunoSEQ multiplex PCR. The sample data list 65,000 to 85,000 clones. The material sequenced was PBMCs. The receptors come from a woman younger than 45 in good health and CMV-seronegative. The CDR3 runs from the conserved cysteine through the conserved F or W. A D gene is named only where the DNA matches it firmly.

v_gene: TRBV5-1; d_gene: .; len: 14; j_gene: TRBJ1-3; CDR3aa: CASSLERTGNTIYF; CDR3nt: TGCGCCAGCAGCTTGGAGCGTACAGGAAACACCATATATTTT
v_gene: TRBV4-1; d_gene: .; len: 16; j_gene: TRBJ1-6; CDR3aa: CASSLRLIRRSSPLHF; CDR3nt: TGCGCCAGCAGTCTCAGGTTGATCCGTCGAAGTTCACCCCTACACTTT
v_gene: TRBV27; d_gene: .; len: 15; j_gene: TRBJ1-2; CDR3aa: CASSFSPTPNYGYTF; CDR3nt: TGTGCCAGCAGTTTTAGTCCCACCCCTAACTATGGCTACACCTTC
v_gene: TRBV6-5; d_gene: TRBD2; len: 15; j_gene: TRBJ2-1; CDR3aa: CASSYSPAGGNEQFF; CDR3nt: TGTGCCAGCAGTTACTCCCCGGCGGGGGGCAATGAGCAGTTCTTC
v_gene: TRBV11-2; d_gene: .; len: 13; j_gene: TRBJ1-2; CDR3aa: CASSQDRNYGYTF; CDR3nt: TGTGCCAGCAGCCAGGACAGAAACTATGGCTACACCTTC
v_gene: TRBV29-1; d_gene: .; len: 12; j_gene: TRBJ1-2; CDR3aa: CSVAGGNYGYTF; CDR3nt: TGCAGCGTTGCAGGAGGGAATTATGGCTACACCTTC
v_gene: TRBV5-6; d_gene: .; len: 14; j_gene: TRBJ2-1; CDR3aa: CASSFGSSYNEQFF; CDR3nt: TGTGCCAGCAGCTTCGGGTCATCCTACAATGAGCAGTTCTTC
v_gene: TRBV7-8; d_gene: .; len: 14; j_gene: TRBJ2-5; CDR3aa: CASSKTSSVQTQYF; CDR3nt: TGTGCCAGCAGTAAGACCTCTAGCGTACAGACCCAGTACTTC
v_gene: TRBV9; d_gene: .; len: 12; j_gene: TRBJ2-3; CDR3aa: CASSGRGDTQYF; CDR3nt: TGTGCCAGCAGCGGGCGGGGAGATACGCAGTATTTT
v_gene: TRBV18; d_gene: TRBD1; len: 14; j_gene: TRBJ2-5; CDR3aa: CASSRQGRQETQYF; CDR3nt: TGTGCCAGCTCCCGACAGGGGCGACAAGAGACCCAGTACTTC
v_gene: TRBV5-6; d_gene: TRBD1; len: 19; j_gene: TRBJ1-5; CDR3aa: CASSQAWWGRGRSNQPQHF; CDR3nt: TGTGCCAGCAGCCAAGCTTGGTGGGGCAGGGGGCGTAGCAATCAGCCCCAGCATTTT
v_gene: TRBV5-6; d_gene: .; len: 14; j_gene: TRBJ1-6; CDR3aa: CASSRVGRNSPLHF; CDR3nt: TGTGCCAGCAGCCGGGTGGGGAGGAATTCACCCCTCCACTTT
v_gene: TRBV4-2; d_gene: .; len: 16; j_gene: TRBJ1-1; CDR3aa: CASSQVGGPGASEAFF; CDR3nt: TGTGCCAGCAGCCAAGTGGGTGGCCCAGGGGCGTCTGAAGCTTTCTTT
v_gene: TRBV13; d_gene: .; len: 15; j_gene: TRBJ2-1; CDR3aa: CASSLGGSSYNEQFF; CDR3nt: TGTGCCAGCAGCTTAGGCGGGAGTTCCTACAATGAGCAGTTCTTC
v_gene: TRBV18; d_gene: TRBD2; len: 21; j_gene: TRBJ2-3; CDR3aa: CASSQHRPGTSGGTSTDTQYF; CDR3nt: TGTGCCAGCTCACAACATAGGCCCGGGACTAGCGGGGGCACTAGCACAGATACGCAGTATTTT
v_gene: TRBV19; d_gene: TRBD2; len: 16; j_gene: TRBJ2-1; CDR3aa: CASRAVGSGRADEQFF; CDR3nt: TGTGCCAGTAGAGCGGTGGGTAGCGGGAGGGCTGATGAGCAGTTCTTC
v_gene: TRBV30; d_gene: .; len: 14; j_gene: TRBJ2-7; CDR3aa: CAWSLWGPPYEQYF; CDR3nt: TGTGCCTGGAGTTTGTGGGGGCCCCCCTACGAGCAGTACTTC
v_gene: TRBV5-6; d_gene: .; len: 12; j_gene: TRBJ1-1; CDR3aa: CASSLTVAEAFF; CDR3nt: TGTGCCAGCAGCTTGACAGTCGCTGAAGCTTTCTTT
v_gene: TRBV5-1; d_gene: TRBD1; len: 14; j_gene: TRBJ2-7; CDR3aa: CASSGGDRVGEQYF; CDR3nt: TGCGCCAGCAGCGGAGGGGACAGGGTAGGCGAGCAGTACTTC
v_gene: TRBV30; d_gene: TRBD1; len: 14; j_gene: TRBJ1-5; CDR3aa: CAWSRIQGFSPQHF; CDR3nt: TGTGCCTGGAGTCGAATACAGGGGTTTTCGCCCCAGCATTTT
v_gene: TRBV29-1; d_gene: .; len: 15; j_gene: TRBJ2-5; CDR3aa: CSVEDLDWTEETQYF; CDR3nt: TGCAGCGTTGAAGACCTGGACTGGACAGAAGAGACCCAGTACTTC
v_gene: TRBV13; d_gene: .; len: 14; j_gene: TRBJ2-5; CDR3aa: CASSVDRRLRGQYF; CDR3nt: TGTGCCAGCAGCGTCGACAGACGTTTAAGAGGCCAGTACTTC
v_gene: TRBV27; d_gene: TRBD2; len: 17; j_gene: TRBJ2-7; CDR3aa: CASSLRPPGLAGYEQYF; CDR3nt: TGTGCCAGCAGTTTAAGGCCCCCGGGACTAGCGGGCTACGAGCAGTACTTC
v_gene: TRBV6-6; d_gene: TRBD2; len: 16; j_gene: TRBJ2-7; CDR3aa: CASSYYSGTRGYEQYF; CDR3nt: TGTGCCAGCAGTTACTATAGCGGGACTAGGGGCTACGAGCAGTACTTC
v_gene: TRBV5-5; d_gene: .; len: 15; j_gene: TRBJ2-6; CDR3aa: CASSLDGSGANVLTF; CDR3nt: TGTGCCAGCAGTTTGGACGGCTCTGGGGCCAACGTCCTGACTTTC
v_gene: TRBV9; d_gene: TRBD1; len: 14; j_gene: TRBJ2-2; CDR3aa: CASRGTGGTGELFF; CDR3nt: TGTGCCAGCAGGGGGACAGGGGGCACCGGGGAGCTGTTTTTT
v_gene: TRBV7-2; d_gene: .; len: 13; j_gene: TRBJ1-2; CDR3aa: CASSPQPNYGYTF; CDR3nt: TGTGCCAGCAGCCCACAGCCGAACTATGGCTACACCTTC
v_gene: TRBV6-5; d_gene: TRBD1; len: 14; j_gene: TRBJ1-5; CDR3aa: CASSTPGGERPQHF; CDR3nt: TGTGCCAGCAGTACCCCAGGGGGCGAGAGGCCCCAGCATTTT
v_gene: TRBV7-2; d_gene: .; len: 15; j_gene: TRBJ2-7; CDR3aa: CASSSWTGGTYEQYF; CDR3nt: TGTGCCAGCAGCTCGTGGACTGGGGGGACCTACGAGCAGTACTTC
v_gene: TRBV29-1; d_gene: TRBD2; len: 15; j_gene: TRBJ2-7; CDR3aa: CSVELSSGPNYEQYF; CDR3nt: TGCAGCGTGGAACTCTCTAGCGGTCCGAACTACGAGCAGTACTTC
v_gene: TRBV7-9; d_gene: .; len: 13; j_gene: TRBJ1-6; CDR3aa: CASSPRGRGPLHF; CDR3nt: TGTGCCAGCAGCCCTCGAGGCAGGGGACCCCTCCACTTT
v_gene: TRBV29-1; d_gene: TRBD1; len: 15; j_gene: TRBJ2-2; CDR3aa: CSVGLALTGAGELFF; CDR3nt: TGCAGCGTTGGTCTGGCCCTAACAGGGGCCGGGGAGCTGTTTTTT
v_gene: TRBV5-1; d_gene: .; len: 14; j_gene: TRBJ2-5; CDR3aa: CASSLGQGGETQYF; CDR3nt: TGCGCCAGCAGCTTGGGACAGGGAGGAGAGACCCAGTACTTC
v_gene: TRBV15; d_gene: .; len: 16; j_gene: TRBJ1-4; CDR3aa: CATSRIGGPTNEKLFF; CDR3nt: TGTGCCACCAGCAGAATAGGAGGTCCAACTAATGAAAAACTGTTTTTT
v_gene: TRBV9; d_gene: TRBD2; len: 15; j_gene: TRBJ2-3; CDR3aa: CASSVGTSRTDKQYF; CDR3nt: TGTGCCAGCAGCGTCGGGACTAGTCGCACAGATAAGCAGTATTTT
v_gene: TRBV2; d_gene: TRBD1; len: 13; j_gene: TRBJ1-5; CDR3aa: CASRPDRGQPQHF; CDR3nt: TGTGCCAGCAGGCCCGACAGGGGCCAGCCCCAGCATTTT
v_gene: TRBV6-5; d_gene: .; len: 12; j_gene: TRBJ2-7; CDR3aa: CASSFQGRRQYF; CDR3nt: TGTGCCAGCAGTTTCCAGGGAAGAAGGCAGTACTTC
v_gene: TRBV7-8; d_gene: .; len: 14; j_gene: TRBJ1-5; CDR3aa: CASSWGVRNQPQHF; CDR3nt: TGTGCCAGCAGCTGGGGGGTCCGGAATCAGCCCCAGCATTTT
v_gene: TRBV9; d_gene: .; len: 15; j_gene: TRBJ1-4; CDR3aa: CASSVGTATNEKLFF; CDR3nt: TGTGCCAGCAGCGTGGGGACTGCAACTAATGAAAAACTGTTTTTT
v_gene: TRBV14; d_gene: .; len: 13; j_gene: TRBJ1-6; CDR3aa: CASSQDYISPLHF; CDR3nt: TGTGCCAGCAGCCAAGATTACATCTCACCCCTCCACTTT
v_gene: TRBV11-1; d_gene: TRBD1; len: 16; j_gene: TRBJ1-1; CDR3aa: CASSSTDRGRGTEAFF; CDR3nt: TGTGCCAGCAGCTCTACCGACAGGGGGCGCGGAACTGAAGCTTTCTTT
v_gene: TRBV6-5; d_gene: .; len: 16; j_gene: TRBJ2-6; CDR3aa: CASSYSTGSGANVLTF; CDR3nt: TGTGCCAGCAGTTACTCGACAGGTTCAGGGGCCAACGTCCTGACTTTC
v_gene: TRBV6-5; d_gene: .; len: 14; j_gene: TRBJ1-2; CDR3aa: CATLTGGSNYGYTF; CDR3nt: TGTGCCACACTGACAGGCGGCTCCAACTATGGCTACACCTTC
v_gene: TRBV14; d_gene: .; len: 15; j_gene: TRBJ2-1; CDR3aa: CASSLGVGSYNEQFF; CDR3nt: TGTGCCAGCAGCCTCGGGGTTGGCTCCTACAATGAGCAGTTCTTC